A single sample is the source of the 21 T cell receptor beta chains below, sequenced in a study of OX40 agonist ivuxolimab in advanced cancers. Clones were read by immunoSEQ multiplex PCR, and TCRdb kept only the in-frame ones, dropping some. In the table there are 30,000 to 35,000 clones, roughly nine tenths of which are singletons. Sequences were derived from CD4+ or CD8+ T cells sorted from blood, sampled in a trial of the OX40 agonist ivuxolimab. The receptors stem from an adult with an advanced solid tumor such as melanoma, head and neck, liver or kidney cancer.

The chain has TRBV7-2 and TRBJ2-7; 8 bases match TRBD2. The length of the CDR3 is 15 residues. In germline, CDR1 is SGHTA, CDR2 FQGNSA. With 6 bases clipped from V and 2 bases from J, the junction kept 9 bases outside the gene matches. The CDR3 sequence: CASSSSSGPTYEQYF. The CDR3, as DNA: TGTGCCAGCAGTTCATCTAGCGGGCCCACCTACGAGCAGTACTTC.

In its sample, this clone was seen once. V and J are TRBV6-5 and TRBJ1-1; TRBD1 matches at 9 bases. In germline, CDR1 is MNHEY, CDR2 SVGAGI. The CDR3 totals 14 residues. After removal of 1 base from V and 5 bases from J, the junction contained 2 bases not matched to a gene. CDR3 in DNA: TGTGCCAGCAGTTACTTCGGGACAGGGACTGAAGCTTTCTTT. Encoded protein: CASSYFGTGTEAFF.

The V call is TRBV28, the J call TRBJ2-7, with D possibly being TRBD1 (5 bases). Trimming cost V 7 bases and J 4 bases, with 20 bases left between them. There are 15 residues in the CDR3. Germline V gene lookup returns CDR1 MDHEN and CDR2 SYDVKM. The CDR3 sequence is CASIPPPGKRYEQYF. In nucleotides, the CDR3 is TGTGCCAGCATCCCCCCGCCAGGGAAAAGGTACGAGCAGTACTTC.

V is TRBV4-1 and J is TRBJ1-4; D unresolved. Trimming took off 1 base at V and 13 bases at J, with 16 bases between the two ends. Germline V gene data show CDR1 as MGHRA and CDR2 as YSYEKL. This CDR3 contains 14 residues. CDR3 loop: CASSQGVAGEGLFF. Written as DNA, the CDR3 is TGCGCCAGCAGCCAAGGGGTCGCGGGTGAGGGACTGTTTTTT.

The chain joins TRBV11-2 to TRBJ2-7; D might be TRBD1 (5 bases). V shed 5 bases and J shed 2 bases, with 16 bases lying between them. CDR3 size: 15 residues. Germline CDR1 SGHAT, CDR2 FQNNGV. The CDR3: CASSPRVLPPYEQYF. The CDR3 DNA is TGTGCCAGCAGCCCCAGGGTCCTTCCGCCCTACGAGCAGTACTTC. Complete variable domain (other parts from reference TRBV11-2 and TRBJ2-7): EAGVAQSPRYKIIEKRQSVAFWCNPISGHATLYWYQQILGQGPKLLIQFQNNGVVDDSQLPKDRFSAERLKGVDSTLKIQPAKLEDSAVYLCASSPRVLPPYEQYFGPGTRLTVT.

V and J are TRBV19 and TRBJ2-7; 8 nucleotides agree with TRBD2. The V gene's germline CDR1 is LNHDA and CDR2 SQIVND (reference sequence). Trimming cost V 5 bases and J 2 bases; bases outside gene matches: 5. This CDR3 has 14 residues. In nucleotides, the CDR3 is TGTGCCAGTAGTCCCGGGGGGGCCGCCTACGAGCAGTACTTC. It specifies CASSPGGAAYEQYF.

The chain uses TRBV11-2 and TRBJ1-5; D is ambiguous. The germline V and J ends were trimmed by 4 bases and 8 bases, with 12 bases remaining between them. The CDR3 sequence is 13 residues long. The germline V gene has CDR1 SGHAT and CDR2 FQNNGV. The CDR3 spells CASSSAPWEPQHF. As DNA, the CDR3 is TGTGCCAGCAGCTCCGCCCCGTGGGAGCCCCAGCATTTT.

V gene TRBV9 combines with J gene TRBJ1-4; possibly TRBD1 for D (6 bases). Trimming left V 0 bases short and J 5 bases short, with 11 bases between. This CDR3 is built from 15 residues. Germline CDR1 is SGDLS and CDR2 is YYNGEE. This CDR3 reads CASSVGGGTNEKLFF. CDR3 coding DNA: TGTGCCAGCAGCGTAGGAGGGGGGACAAATGAAAAACTGTTTTTT.

The V and J genes are TRBV29-1 and TRBJ2-5, with D tentatively TRBD1 (6 bases). There are 15 residues in the CDR3. CDR1 and CDR2 (germline): SQVTM, ANQGSEA. Trimming took 1 base from V and 3 from J, leaving 15 bases between them. The CDR3 DNA reads TGCAGCGTTGAAGGGACAGCAAAGAAGAAAGAGACCCAGTACTTC. This translates into CSVEGTAKKKETQYF.

The chain combines TRBV7-9 with TRBJ2-5, with TRBD2 matching over 13 bases. V dropped 4 bases and J dropped 5; count of bases not matched to a gene: 4. The CDR3 runs to 15 residues. The germline V gene has CDR1 SEHNR and CDR2 FQNEAQ (reference sequence). CDR3 residues: CASSSKTSGGETQYF. The CDR3 DNA sequence: TGTGCCAGCAGCTCAAAGACTAGCGGGGGGGAGACCCAGTACTTC.

The CDR3 sequence: CASSPADTSGNTIYF. The CDR3 DNA reads as TGTGCCAGCAGCCCGGCCGACACCTCTGGAAACACCATATATTTT. The chain has TRBV11-2 and TRBJ1-3; D gene unclear. V was shortened by 5 bases and J by 0 bases, with 11 bases between the two germline ends. The germline V gene has CDR1 SGHAT and CDR2 FQNNGV. The CDR3 has 15 amino acids. Full variable domain (missing parts from reference TRBV11-2 and TRBJ1-3): EAGVAQSPRYKIIEKRQSVAFWCNPISGHATLYWYQQILGQGPKLLIQFQNNGVVDDSQLPKDRFSAERLKGVDSTLKIQPAKLEDSAVYLCASSPADTSGNTIYFGEGSWLTVV.

The rearrangement uses TRBV5-6 and TRBJ1-2; no firm D call. This CDR3 is built from 13 residues. The ends were cut back, 0 bases at V and 7 bases at J, with 10 bases in the middle. Germline V gives CDR1 SGHDT, CDR2 YYEEEE. CDR3 sequence: CASSLGSSIGYTF. CDR3 sequence (DNA): TGTGCCAGCAGCTTGGGCAGTTCGATTGGCTACACCTTC.

This chain connects TRBV27 to TRBJ1-5; 9 bases align to TRBD1. Looked up from germline, CDR1 is MNHEY and CDR2 is SMNVEV (reference sequence). The junction had 8 bases not matched to a gene; V was cut back by 7 bases and J by 4 bases. This CDR3 region has 15 residues. The CDR3 DNA sequence: TGTGCCAGCATGCCGGGACAGGGTGCTAATCAGCCCCAGCATTTT. This codes for CASMPGQGANQPQHF.

The chain links TRBV7-9 to TRBJ2-5; 7 bases line up with TRBD1. The CDR3 consists of 17 residues. Trimming at V came to 5 bases and at J to 2 bases, leaving 14 bases not matched to a gene. Germline CDR1 SEHNR, CDR2 FQNEAQ (reference sequence). CDR3 nucleotide sequence: TGTGCCAGCAGCAGTACTCGGACAGGAGAGGGGCAAGAGACCCAGTACTTC. The encoded protein is CASSSTRTGEGQETQYF.

The V gene is TRBV27, the J gene TRBJ2-3; no firm D call. Germline CDR1 reads MNHEY; CDR2 reads SMNVEV (reference sequence). The CDR3 is 12 residues long. Trimming shortened V by 8 bases and J by 0 bases, and 6 bases separated the two germline ends. CDR3 sequence: CASGFSTDTQYF. In DNA, the CDR3 is TGTGCCAGCGGATTTAGCACAGATACGCAGTATTTT.

This rearrangement joins TRBV29-1 to TRBJ2-1; no clear D. CDR1 is SQVTM and CDR2 is ANQGSEA in the germline V gene. This CDR3 comprises 13 residues. Trimming removed 4 bases from V and 1 base from J, with 8 bases in between. CDR3 in amino acids: CSVARQSYNEQFF. CDR3 bases: TGCAGCGTTGCCAGGCAATCCTACAATGAGCAGTTCTTC.

V is TRBV4-2 and J is TRBJ2-7, with D possibly TRBD2 on 5 matching bases. This CDR3 region has 15 residues. CDR1 and CDR2 (germline): LGHNA, YNFKEQ. With 0 bases removed from V and 0 bases from J, the gap between germline ends came to 9 bases. CDR3 in amino acids: CASSQEGGSSYEQYF. CDR3 DNA: TGTGCCAGCAGCCAAGAAGGAGGCAGCTCCTACGAGCAGTACTTC.

This clone has only one observation. The rearrangement joins TRBV7-9 to TRBJ2-1; 8 bases line up with TRBD2. Germline V gives CDR1 SEHNR, CDR2 FQNEAQ (reference sequence). The CDR3 covers 15 residues. J gave up 2 bases and V 4 bases, and 4 bases lay outside the gene matches. Here the CDR3 reads CASSSLAGPYNEQFF. The CDR3 DNA is TGTGCCAGCAGCTCCTTAGCGGGGCCCTACAATGAGCAGTTCTTC.

J is TRBJ2-7 and V is TRBV7-3; D ambiguous. The CDR3 has 13 residues. V lost 0 bases, J lost 0 bases, and 3 bases lay in between. Germline loops: CDR1 SGHTA, CDR2 FQGTGA. CDR3 DNA sequence: TGTGCCAGCAGCTTAACGAGCTCCTACGAGCAGTACTTC. Translating it yields CASSLTSSYEQYF.

The chain uses TRBV27 and TRBJ2-7; the D is unclear. Germline V gives CDR1 MNHEY, CDR2 SMNVEV (reference sequence). The ends were cut back, 6 bases at V and 0 bases at J, with 18 bases in the middle. This CDR3 region has 16 residues. In DNA, the CDR3 is TGTGCCAGCAGCCTTCCGGTCCAACCTCGCTCCTACGAGCAGTACTTC. Its translation is CASSLPVQPRSYEQYF.

V and J are TRBV11-2 and TRBJ1-3, with D uncertain. The V and J ends lost 1 base and 0 bases respectively, with 4 bases between them. This CDR3 is 14 amino acids long. Germline assignment: CDR1 SGHAT and CDR2 FQNNGV. In nucleotides, the CDR3 is TGTGCCAGCAGCTTAGTGGGCTCTGGAAACACCATATATTTT. This encodes CASSLVGSGNTIYF.